This T cell receptor beta chain was identified during a study of identical twins. Findings and caveats of the study: Within monozygotic twins, out-of-frame TCR alpha sharing was underestimated by the models. Conclusions relied on cross-sectional statistical analysis, not following the same donors.

Using its own MiXCR run on the 5' RACE reads, TCRdb lists one record per CDR3 protein. Of 100,000 to 110,000 distinct CDR3 sequences listed, about 5.6% were seen once; the top ten hold roughly 12%. The CDR3 has 16 residues. The V gene's germline CDR1 is SGHRS and CDR2 YFSETQ. V was pared by 0 bases and J by 2 bases, with 5 bases of the junction left unmatched. This clonotype appeared many times. Its specificity is not known. All donors were healthy, and all were Caucasian. The sample consisted of memory T cells sorted from blood. The chain joins TRBV5-1 to TRBJ2-3, with 8 positions matching TRBD1. The source is a woman aged 45-65 years in good health. The CDR3 nucleotides read TGCGCCAGCAGCTTGGGCGGACAGGGATACACAGATACGCAGTATTTT. Protein: CASSLGGQGYTDTQYF.